The sequence of this T cell receptor beta chain was determined in a study of blood T cell repertoires in COVID-19. Across the whole study: Spain, Italy and the United States supplied samples that represented acute and convalescent COVID-19. The cDNA or gDNA used as material had been derived from T cells, B-cell-depleted T cells, or PBMCs.

Per the authors' pipeline: Scientists estimated how many nucleated cells there were by amplifying reference gene primers. Here immunoSEQ multiplex PCR was the method, and the copy in TCRdb shows in-frame clones only, minus some. V, J and clone size reflect that table, while D and trimming were determined from the DNA. The sample includes around 150,000 clones, 85% to 95% of them seen just once. CDR1 and CDR2 (germline): MGHRA, YSYEKL. The CDR3 length is 15 residues. V was shortened by 0 bases and J by 2 bases, with 10 bases between the two germline ends. The clonotype was recovered from a woman aged 45-59 years with acute or convalescent COVID-19. Sequences were obtained from peripheral blood. The V call is TRBV4-1, the J call TRBJ1-1, with D uncertain. CDR3 amino acids: CASSQERARNTEAFF. CDR3 nucleotides: TGCGCCAGCAGCCAAGAGAGGGCCAGAAACACTGAAGCTTTCTTT.